This TCR beta chain was profiled in a study of blood T cell repertoires in COVID-19. About the study: From the United States, Italy and Spain came samples of acute and convalescent COVID-19. T cells, B-cell-depleted T cells, or PBMCs provided the cDNA or gDNA that served as material.

V gave up 3 bases and J gave up 4 bases; unmatched junction bases: 4. Per germline, CDR1 KGHSH and CDR2 LQKENI. This CDR3 contains 15 residues. Original processing methods: Reference gene primer amplification yielded estimated nucleated cell counts. Data came from immunoSEQ multiplex PCR; TCRdb stores just in-frame clones and leaves some out. V and J calls and clone size come straight from that table; D and trimming were deduced from the DNA. In the table there are some 190,000 clones, roughly 90% of which are singletons. The chain uses TRBV18 and TRBJ2-1; TRBD2 agrees at 9 bases. The source is a man younger than 35 with active or convalescent COVID-19. Sequenced input: peripheral blood. In DNA form, the CDR3 reads TGTGCCAGCTCACCTCTAGCGGGAATGTACAATGAGCAGTTCTTC. Its protein is CASSPLAGMYNEQFF.